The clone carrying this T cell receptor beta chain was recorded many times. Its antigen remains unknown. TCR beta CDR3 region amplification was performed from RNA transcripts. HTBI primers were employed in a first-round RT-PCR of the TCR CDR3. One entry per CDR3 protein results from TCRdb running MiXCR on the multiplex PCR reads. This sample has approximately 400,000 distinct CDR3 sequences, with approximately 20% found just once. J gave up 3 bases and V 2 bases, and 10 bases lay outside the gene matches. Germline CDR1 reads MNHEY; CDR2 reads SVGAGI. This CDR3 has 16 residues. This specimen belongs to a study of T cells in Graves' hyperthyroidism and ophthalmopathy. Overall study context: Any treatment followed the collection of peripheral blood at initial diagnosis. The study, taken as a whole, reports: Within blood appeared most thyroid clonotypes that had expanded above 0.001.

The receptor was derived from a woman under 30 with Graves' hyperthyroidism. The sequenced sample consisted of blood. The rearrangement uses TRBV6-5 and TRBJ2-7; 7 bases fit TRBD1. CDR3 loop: CASSYTPGQTGYEQYF. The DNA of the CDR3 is TGTGCCAGCAGTTACACCCCGGGACAGACCGGCTACGAGCAGTACTTC.